This TCR beta chain was identified in a study of blood T cell repertoires in COVID-19. Clones were sequenced by immunoSEQ multiplex PCR, and TCRdb holds only the in-frame ones, with some missing. Counted here are fewer than 200,000 clones, around four fifths occurring once; the ten biggest clones make up roughly a fifth. The germline V gene has CDR1 SSHAT and CDR2 FNYEAQ (reference sequence). The ends lost 5 bases at V and 8 bases at J; junction bases unmatched: 8. The CDR3 spans 15 residues. This rearrangement joins TRBV7-7 to TRBJ2-1; TRBD1 agrees at 11 bases. What was sequenced was peripheral blood. This sequence was found in a woman aged 70-85 years who had recovered from COVID-19. CDR3 in amino acids: CASSPKGTGGDEQFF. The DNA for the CDR3 is TGTGCCAGCAGCCCGAAGGGGACAGGGGGAGATGAGCAGTTCTTC.